Listed below are T cell receptor beta chains from one sample, sequenced in a study of shared T cell receptors in the human thymus. Libraries were prepared by immunoSEQ multiplex PCR; TCRdb keeps only in-frame clonotypes and omits some of them. Counted here are hundreds of thousands of clones, 85% to 90% occurring once; the ten biggest clones make up about 0.01%. These data are also associated with another study on human thymus T cells.

Source material: thymocytes. The receptors come from a boy under two years old with a congenital heart defect. Each CDR3 is given with its conserved first and last residue. The order of the fields is J gene, D gene, V gene, clone size, CDR3 DNA, CDR3 protein. The D gene is left open where the match is weak. Only some rows state a clone size, as once, few, many or a class for expanded clones.

>TRBJ2-3|-|TRBV5-1|-
TGCGCCAGCAGCTTGGGGGGGCCCCAAGGGATCACAGATACGCAGTATTTT
CASSLGGPQGITDTQYF
>TRBJ1-4|TRBD1|TRBV6-1|-
TGTGCCAGCATGGACAGGGGGCGTGAAAAACTGTTTTTT
CASMDRGREKLFF
>TRBJ2-5|TRBD2|TRBV7-9|-
TGTGCCAGCAGTCCCCTAGCGGGAGAAGAGACCCAGTACTTC
CASSPLAGEETQYF
>TRBJ2-4|-|TRBV2|once
TGTGCCAGCGGTAAGGGACACAAAAACATTCAGTACTTC
CASGKGHKNIQYF
>TRBJ2-7|TRBD2|TRBV5-1|-
TGCGCCAGCAGTCTGGCGGGTTTGGCTAGCGGGAAGGACGAGCAGTACTTC
CASSLAGLASGKDEQYF
>TRBJ2-3|-|TRBV27|few
TGTGCCAGCAGTTTATCGGCGCAGGCTCCAGATACGCAGTATTTT
CASSLSAQAPDTQYF
>TRBJ1-2|TRBD1|TRBV4-3|-
TGCGCCAGCAGCCAAGCCCGGGACAGAGACCCTGGCTACACCTTC
CASSQARDRDPGYTF
>TRBJ1-1|-|TRBV11-2|-
TGTGCCAGCAGCCCCTCCGCGACAGTGGGAAAGAACACTGAAGCTTTCTTT
CASSPSATVGKNTEAFF
>TRBJ2-3|TRBD1|TRBV4-3|-
TGCGCCAGCAGCCAAGAAGGGGACAGGGAGGAGGATACGCAGTATTTT
CASSQEGDREEDTQYF
>TRBJ2-5|-|TRBV27|-
TGTGCCAGCAGTTTAGGGGAGGGACAGGAGGAGACCCAGTACTTC
CASSLGEGQEETQYF
>TRBJ2-7|TRBD1|TRBV29-1|-
TGCAGCGTTGCTGACAGGGAGATTGGCGAGCAGTACTTC
CSVADREIGEQYF
>TRBJ2-7|TRBD2|TRBV7-2|-
TGTGCCAGCAGCCCCCGTGGACTAGCGGGAAGGGGCTACGAGCAGTACTTC
CASSPRGLAGRGYEQYF
>TRBJ2-7|-|TRBV6-6|-
TGTGCCAGCAGTCCCCCGGACAGACACAATACCTACGAGCAGTACTTC
CASSPPDRHNTYEQYF
>TRBJ1-2|-|TRBV15|once
TGTGCCACCAGCAGAGGCCAGATCACCTATGGCTACACCTTC
CATSRGQITYGYTF
>TRBJ1-1|-|TRBV2|-
TGTGCCAGCAGTGAAGGTCCAAGGGGCGAAGGAGACACTGAAGCTTTCTTT
CASSEGPRGEGDTEAFF
>TRBJ2-1|TRBD1|TRBV14|-
TGTGCCAGCAGTCGACAAGATCTGGGACAGGGGGGGTTAAACAATGAGCAGTTCTTC
CASSRQDLGQGGLNNEQFF
>TRBJ2-7|-|TRBV6-6|-
TGTGCCAGCCTCGGGAGCTACGAGCAGTACTTC
CASLGSYEQYF
>TRBJ2-1|-|TRBV9|-
TGTGCCAGCAGCGTAGGGGGGGGGCCAGCAGACAATGAGCAGTTCTTC
CASSVGGGPADNEQFF
>TRBJ2-3|-|TRBV11-2|-
TGTGCCAGCAGCTTAGGGCAAAGCACAGATACGCAGTATTTT
CASSLGQSTDTQYF
>TRBJ2-1|TRBD2|TRBV15|-
TGTGCCACCCATAGCGGGAGGGTATCCTACAATGAGCAGTTCTTC
CATHSGRVSYNEQFF
>TRBJ1-1|TRBD1|TRBV10-3|few
TGTGCCATCAGTCAGCGCACAGGGGAGGACACTGAAGCTTTCTTT
CAISQRTGEDTEAFF
>TRBJ2-5|-|TRBV27|-
TGTGCCAGCAGTTTAAAATGGAACAGGCAAGAGACCCAGTACTTC
CASSLKWNRQETQYF
>TRBJ2-7|TRBD2|TRBV29-1|-
TGCAGCGTTGTTTGGGGGAGGGTGACAGTTGGCGAGCAGTACTTC
CSVVWGRVTVGEQYF
>TRBJ1-2|TRBD1|TRBV28|-
TGTGCCAGCAGTCAAACAGGGGGGCCATGGTATGGCTACACCTTC
CASSQTGGPWYGYTF
>TRBJ2-1|TRBD2|TRBV2|once
TGTGCCAGCAGTGGCGGGACTAACAATGAGCAGTTCTTC
CASSGGTNNEQFF
>TRBJ1-2|-|TRBV19|-
TGTGCCAGTAGTATCGGGGGGCGCGGCTACACCTTC
CASSIGGRGYTF